These 32 T cell receptor beta chains were all obtained from the same sample, sequenced in a study of metastatic and nonmetastatic thyroid tumors. TCRdb reanalyzed the PCR reads with MiXCR. In the table there are 25,000 to 35,000 clones, 25% to 30% of which are singletons. Thyroid surgery was performed in patients who had received no treatment beforehand. Sequenced material: blood. The receptors stem from a female donor with papillary thyroid cancer or a benign thyroid nodule (not recorded which). Some clones in this sample may be carry-over from other donors' samples.

Many counts were recorded for this clone. The chain joins TRBV20-1 to TRBJ1-6, with 7 bases matching TRBD1. Germline V lookup: CDR1 DFQATT, CDR2 SNEGSKA (reference sequence). The CDR3 extends over 15 amino acids. V trimming: 5 bases; J trimming: 5 bases; junction bases outside the gene matches: 9. For the CDR3, the DNA is TGCAGTGCTCCAGAAGCGGGACAGAATAATTCACCCCTCCACTTT. Amino acids: CSAPEAGQNNSPLHF.

This clone appeared many times. The V gene is TRBV6-2 or TRBV6-3, the J gene TRBJ2-7; 9 bases are shared with TRBD1. Germline loops: CDR1 MNHEY, CDR2 SVGEGT. CDR3 length: 14 residues. The ends lost 6 bases at V and 6 bases at J; junction bases unmatched: 9. CDR3 coding DNA: TGTGCCAGCAGGACACAGGGGGCGCAGGGCGAGCAGTACTTC. Translated: CASRTQGAQGEQYF.

This clone was found many times. The gene calls are TRBV19 and TRBJ1-3; D remains unclear. Trimming removed 3 bases from V and 7 bases from J, with 7 bases in between. The length of the CDR3 is 12 residues. Germline CDR1 is LNHDA and CDR2 is SQIVND (reference sequence). The CDR3 nucleotides are TGTGCCAGTAGTATGGGGTGGAACACCATATATTTT. This gives the protein CASSMGWNTIYF.

This chain uses TRBV20-1 with TRBJ1-6, with a weak D call TRBD1 (5 bases). Trimming cost V 3 bases and J 7 bases, with 16 bases left between them. This CDR3 is 15 amino acids long. CDR1 and CDR2 (germline): DFQATT, SNEGSKA (reference sequence). The CDR3 region has the DNA TGCAGTGCTAGTCGGCAGGGTGGTTGGAATTCACCCCTCCACTTT. As protein: CSASRQGGWNSPLHF.

Note on this clone: This CDR3 fails to terminate in the conserved phenylalanine or tryptophan, so it likely reflects a read error. V and J are TRBV20-1 and TRBJ2-1, with TRBD2 as a possible D gene (5 bases). CDR1 is DFQATT and CDR2 is SNEGSKA in the germline V gene (reference sequence). V was clipped by 0 bases and J by 9 bases, with 27 bases between them. This CDR3 has 18 residues. The CDR3 DNA sequence: TGCAGTGCTAGAGATCGTTCGGTCCGGACCCCGGGGTCGAGTGAGCAGTTCCTC. Residues: CSARDRSVRTPGSSEQFL.

In its sample, this clone was seen many times. CDR3 nucleotide sequence: TGTGCCAGCAGTTTAGGGGGAGGACTAGCGGGAGTTACCCCCGGGTGGACCCAGTACTTC. Protein sequence: CASSLGGGLAGVTPGWTQYF. The chain is built from TRBV12-3 or TRBV12-4 and TRBJ2-5; 13 positions match TRBD2. V dropped 1 base and J dropped 7; count of bases not matched to a gene: 18. CDR3 size: 20 residues.

The table lists this clone with many counts. This sequence joins TRBV2 and TRBJ1-4, with D possibly TRBD1 on 5 matching bases. The CDR3 loop spans 14 amino acids. V was clipped by 6 bases and J by 5 bases, with 13 bases between them. CDR1 is SNHLY and CDR2 is FYNNEI in the germline V gene. CDR3 in amino acids: CASREGLQNEKLFF. CDR3 DNA: TGTGCCAGCAGGGAGGGACTTCAAAATGAAAAACTGTTTTTT.

By share of the sample, this clone is medium-sized. The V gene is TRBV19, the J gene TRBJ2-7; possibly TRBD1 for D (5 bases). The V gene's germline CDR1 is LNHDA and CDR2 SQIVND (reference sequence). The CDR3 spans 14 residues. V was cut by 3 bases and J by 0 bases, with 9 bases left in between. CDR3 region: CASSIGQGSYEQYF. The CDR3 coding sequence is TGTGCCAGTAGTATCGGTCAGGGCTCCTACGAGCAGTACTTC.

The V gene is TRBV20-1, the J gene TRBJ1-1; D is undetermined. Trimming took off 0 bases at V and 5 bases at J, with 19 bases between the two ends. Germline V gene sequence: CDR1 DFQATT, CDR2 SNEGSKA (reference sequence). The CDR3 covers 16 residues. The CDR3 DNA reads as TGCAGTGCTAGAGATCAGGAAGAGGTTGAGTGGACTGAAGCTTTCTTT. This translates into CSARDQEEVEWTEAFF.

This clone was detected ten times or more. The same CDR3 arises from other DNA sequences in this sample as well. The chain is built from TRBV2 and TRBJ2-1, with 12 nucleotides matching TRBD2. The germline gives CDR1 SNHLY, CDR2 FYNNEI. The CDR3 extends over 14 amino acids. Trimming at V came to 5 bases and at J to 7 bases, leaving 3 bases not matched to a gene. The CDR3 region has the DNA TGTGCCAGCAGTCGGACTAGCGGGGATAATGAGCAGTTCTTC. Amino acid sequence: CASSRTSGDNEQFF.

The chain has TRBV11-2 and TRBJ2-3, with D unclear. The V and J ends lost 0 bases and 4 bases respectively, with 8 bases between them. Germline CDR1 is SGHAT and CDR2 is FQNNGV. The CDR3 runs 14 residues. CDR3: CASSLDRWADTQYF. CDR3 DNA sequence: TGTGCCAGCAGCTTAGACCGATGGGCAGATACGCAGTATTTT.

This clone was counted many times. CDR3 sequence: CASSVVASTDTQYF. CDR3 DNA sequence: TGTGCCAGCAGCGTAGTGGCAAGCACAGATACGCAGTATTTT. The rearrangement links TRBV9 to TRBJ2-3; D call uncertain. Looked up from germline, CDR1 is SGDLS and CDR2 is YYNGEE. V was trimmed by 0 bases and J by 0 bases, leaving 5 bases between them. This CDR3 contains 14 residues.

This sequence joins TRBV11-2 and TRBJ2-3; D possibly corresponds to TRBD1 (6 bases). Germline loops: CDR1 SGHAT, CDR2 FQNNGV. V was clipped by 0 bases and J by 2 bases, with 18 bases between them. The CDR3 is 18 residues long. The CDR3 loop is CASSLDRGGWGLTDTQYF. The CDR3 DNA sequence: TGTGCCAGCAGCTTAGATCGAGGCGGGTGGGGGCTCACAGATACGCAGTATTTT.

This clone was found many times. The chain is built from TRBV30 and TRBJ2-2; 7 bases match TRBD1. The CDR3 covers 16 residues. Looked up from germline, CDR1 is GTSNPN and CDR2 is SVGIG (reference sequence). The ends lost 1 base at V and 1 base at J; junction bases unmatched: 6. CDR3 sequence reads: CAWSGIRGKNTGELFF. The CDR3 DNA reads as TGTGCCTGGAGTGGCATCAGGGGGAAGAACACCGGGGAGCTGTTTTTT.

For this clone: At one boundary the junction diverges from the germline segment, which might be a read error. V and J are TRBV6-2 or TRBV6-3 and TRBJ2-7; 8 bases map to TRBD2. Germline V gene data show CDR1 as MNHEY and CDR2 as SVGEGT. CDR3 length: 15 residues. CDR3 sequence reads: CASTQRWLAGYEHYF. The CDR3, as DNA: TGTGCCAGCACCCAAAGGTGGCTAGCGGGCTACGAGCATTACTTC.

The chain links TRBV5-1 to TRBJ2-7; D might be TRBD1 or TRBD2, each matching 5 bases. Germline CDR1 SGHRS, CDR2 YFSETQ. CDR3 length: 15 amino acids. Trimming pared 2 bases from V and 3 bases from J, leaving 15 bases between. CDR3 region: CASSLQGAEGYEQYF. The CDR3 DNA reads TGCGCCAGCAGCTTACAAGGGGCAGAGGGCTACGAGCAGTACTTC.

This clone was found many times. This chain links TRBV27 with TRBJ2-3; D is undetermined. Germline loops: CDR1 MNHEY, CDR2 SMNVEV (reference sequence). V was clipped by 2 bases and J by 0 bases, with 9 bases between them. CDR3 length: 15 residues. As DNA, the CDR3 is TGTGCCAGCAGTTTAGCTGCTCGGAGCACAGATACGCAGTATTTT. Its translation: CASSLAARSTDTQYF.

This clone was counted at least ten times. The chain links TRBV12-3 or TRBV12-4 to TRBJ2-3; D call uncertain. This CDR3 has 13 amino acids. Trimming pared 6 bases from V and 4 bases from J, leaving 11 bases between. The CDR3 DNA is TGTGCCAGCAGACCCGCAGGTCCAGATACGCAGTATTTT. This translates into CASRPAGPDTQYF.

This sequence joins TRBV20-1 and TRBJ2-7; 8 bases fit TRBD2. Germline CDR1 and CDR2: DFQATT and SNEGSKA (reference sequence). The CDR3 is 15 residues long. V lost 0 bases, J lost 3 bases, and 7 bases stayed unmatched. The CDR3 DNA is TGCAGTGCTAGAGATCTCGCGCGGGAGGACTACGAGCAGTACTTC. Translation gives CSARDLAREDYEQYF.

The J gene is TRBJ2-1, the V gene TRBV30, with 9 bases aligning to TRBD2. Germline V CDR1 and CDR2: GTSNPN, SVGIG (reference sequence). V trimming: 2 bases; J trimming: 6 bases; junction bases outside the gene matches: 5. This CDR3 comprises 14 residues. The CDR3 loop reads CAWSFGTSLNEQFF. In nucleotides, the CDR3 is TGTGCCTGGAGTTTCGGGACTAGCCTCAATGAGCAGTTCTTC.

Notes on this clone: At one end, the junction sequence differs from germline, possibly due to a read error. This chain's CDR3 is CARSFGTNYGYTF. The CDR3 DNA is TGTGCCAGGAGCTTTGGCACTAACTATGGGTACACCTTC. The rearrangement uses TRBV7-2 and TRBJ1-2; D unresolved. The CDR3 sequence is 13 residues long. CDR1 SGHTA and CDR2 FQGNSA come from the germline V gene.

In the case of this clone: The sample carries other DNA sequences with the same CDR3. The rearrangement links TRBV6-4 to TRBJ2-3, with 7 bases matching TRBD2. This CDR3 spans 21 amino acids. V shed 5 bases and J 8 bases; nucleotides not matched to a gene: 31. CDR1 MRHNA and CDR2 SNTAGT come from the germline V gene. The CDR3 loop is CASSPPFRGGPRLPRLGTQYF. The CDR3 nucleotides read TGTGCCAGCAGTCCCCCCTTTAGGGGAGGGCCGCGGTTGCCCCGGCTAGGTACGCAGTATTTT.

The chain carries TRBV20-1 and TRBJ1-1; D remains unclear. Germline CDR1 and CDR2: DFQATT and SNEGSKA (reference sequence). This CDR3 comprises 15 residues. V lost 0 bases, J lost 3 bases, and 14 bases lay in between. CDR3 coding DNA: TGCAGTGCTAGAGATTCGGAGGGTAGTGACACTGAAGCTTTCTTT. Translating gives CSARDSEGSDTEAFF.

The table lists this clone with many counts. The chain is built from TRBV7-2 and TRBJ2-7, with 9 positions matching TRBD1. CDR1 SGHTA and CDR2 FQGNSA come from the germline V gene. V trimming: 2 bases; J trimming: 6 bases; junction bases outside the gene matches: 5. This CDR3 is built from 14 residues. CDR3 residues: CASSLWGQGIEQYF. Written as DNA, the CDR3 is TGTGCCAGCAGCTTATGGGGACAGGGTATCGAGCAGTACTTC.

There are many counts of this clone. J is TRBJ2-7 and V is TRBV19, with a weak D call TRBD2 (6 bases). The length of the CDR3 is 16 residues. Germline V gene sequence: CDR1 LNHDA, CDR2 SQIVND (reference sequence). The germline V and J ends were trimmed by 6 bases and 0 bases, with 18 bases remaining between them. CDR3 protein: CASSHPAGGSSYEQYF. The CDR3 DNA follows: TGTGCCAGTAGCCATCCGGCTGGGGGGAGCTCCTACGAGCAGTACTTC.

This clone has ten or more counts. This chain links TRBV29-1 with TRBJ1-5; TRBD1 might be the D (5 bases). V lost 4 bases, J lost 0 bases, and 13 bases lay in between. This CDR3 is built from 15 residues. Looked up from germline, CDR1 is SQVTM and CDR2 is ANQGSEA. The CDR3 DNA follows: TGCAGCGTTGGGGGGACCGACCATAGCAATCAGCCCCAGCATTTT. Its translation is CSVGGTDHSNQPQHF.

This clone appeared a few times. The CDR3 DNA is TGTGCCAGCAGTTTAGTCAGTACAGAGGGAAGCTACACCTTC. This sequence encodes CASSLVSTEGSYTF. The chain joins TRBV12-3 or TRBV12-4 to TRBJ1-2, with D uncertain. V shed 1 base and J shed 9 bases, with 15 bases lying between them. The CDR3 contains 14 residues.

In the case of this clone: One junction end does not reproduce the germline sequence, and a read error may be involved. The chain links TRBV20-1 to TRBJ2-7; D may be TRBD1 (5 bases). The CDR3 sequence is 17 residues long. Per germline, CDR1 DFQATT and CDR2 SNEGSKA (reference sequence). The CDR3 protein is CSARSLSIGVSSYEHYF. In DNA, the CDR3 is TGCAGTGCTAGATCTCTAAGTATAGGGGTCAGCTCCTACGAGCATTACTTC.

By proportion, this clone is medium-sized. The chain recombines TRBV30 with TRBJ2-7, with 7 bases that match TRBD1. The CDR3 has 13 residues. The trim removed 5 bases at V and 3 bases at J, leaving 7 bases unmatched. Germline V gene sequence: CDR1 GTSNPN, CDR2 SVGIG (reference sequence). In nucleotides, the CDR3 is TGTGCCTGGGGATCGGACAGGTTCTACGAGCAGTACTTC. This encodes CAWGSDRFYEQYF.

This clone was detected ten times or more. The rearrangement joins TRBV18 to TRBJ1-1; a possible D gene is TRBD1 (5 bases). V gave up 6 bases and J gave up 3 bases, with 11 bases separating them. Germline values: CDR1 KGHSH, CDR2 LQKENI. The CDR3 covers 13 residues. The CDR3 here is CASSTGTHTEAFF. The CDR3 nucleotides are TGTGCCAGCTCCACCGGGACCCACACTGAAGCTTTCTTT.

The V gene is TRBV20-1, the J gene TRBJ1-2, with 7 bases matching TRBD1. With 4 bases clipped from V and 4 bases from J, the junction kept 3 bases outside the gene matches. Germline V gene data show CDR1 as DFQATT and CDR2 as SNEGSKA (reference sequence). The CDR3 totals 12 residues. This CDR3 reads CSANRDSYGYTF. For the CDR3, the DNA is TGCAGTGCTAACCGGGACAGCTATGGCTACACCTTC.

This clone has at least ten counts. The chain links TRBV5-1 to TRBJ2-7, with no clear D. Trimming cost V 1 base and J 11 bases, with 10 bases left between them. The germline CDR1 and CDR2 sequences are SGHRS and YFSETQ. This CDR3 contains 11 residues. CDR3 DNA: TGCGCCAGCAGCTTGCGAGGACGGGAGTACTTC. Encoded protein: CASSLRGREYF. Variable domain in full (rest from reference TRBV5-1 and TRBJ2-7): KAGVTQTPRYLIKTRGQQVTLSCSPISGHRSVSWYQQTPGQGLQFLFEYFSETQRNKGNFPGRFSGRQFSNSRSEMNVSTLELGDSALYLCASSLRGREYFGPGTRLTVT.